This TCR beta chain was identified in a study of blood T cell repertoires in COVID-19. Libraries were prepared by immunoSEQ multiplex PCR; TCRdb keeps only in-frame clonotypes and omits some of them. The data show 45,000 to 65,000 clones, roughly 87% seen once. Germline lookup yields CDR1 MNHEY and CDR2 SVGAGI. The CDR3 loop spans 15 amino acids. V gave up 0 bases and J gave up 3 bases; unmatched junction bases: 2. V and J are TRBV6-5 and TRBJ2-7; 10 bases are shared with TRBD2. Sequences were obtained from peripheral blood. This TCR came from a man between 50 and 59 years old with active COVID-19. The CDR3 bases are TGTGCCAGCAGTTACTCCTCTAGCGGGAGCTACGAGCAGTACTTC. Translated, it gives CASSYSSSGSYEQYF.